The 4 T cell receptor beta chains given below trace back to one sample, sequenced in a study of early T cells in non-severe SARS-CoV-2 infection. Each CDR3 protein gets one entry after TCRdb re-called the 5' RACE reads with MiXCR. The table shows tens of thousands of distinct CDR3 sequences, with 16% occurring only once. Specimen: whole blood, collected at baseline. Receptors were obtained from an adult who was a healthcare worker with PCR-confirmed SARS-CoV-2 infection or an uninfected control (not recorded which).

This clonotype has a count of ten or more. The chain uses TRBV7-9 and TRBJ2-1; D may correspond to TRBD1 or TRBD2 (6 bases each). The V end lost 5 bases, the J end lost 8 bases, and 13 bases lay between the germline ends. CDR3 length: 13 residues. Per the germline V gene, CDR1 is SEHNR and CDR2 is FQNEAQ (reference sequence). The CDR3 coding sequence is TGTGCCAGCAGCGCACAAGGGGGGTATGAGCAGTTCTTC. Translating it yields CASSAQGGYEQFF. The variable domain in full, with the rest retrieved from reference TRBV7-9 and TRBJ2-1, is DTGVSQNPRHKITKRGQNVTFRCDPISEHNRLYWYRQTLGQGPEFLTYFQNEAQLEKSRLLSDRFSAERPKGSFSTLEIQRTEQGDSAMYLCASSAQGGYEQFFGPGTRLTVL.

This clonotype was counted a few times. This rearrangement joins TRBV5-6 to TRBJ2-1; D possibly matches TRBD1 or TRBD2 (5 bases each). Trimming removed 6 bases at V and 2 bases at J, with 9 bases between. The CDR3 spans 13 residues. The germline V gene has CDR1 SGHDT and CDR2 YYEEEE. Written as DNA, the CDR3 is TGTGCCAGCACTCTGGGGGCCTACAATGAGCAGTTCTTC. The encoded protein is CASTLGAYNEQFF. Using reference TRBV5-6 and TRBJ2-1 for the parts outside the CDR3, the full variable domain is DAGVTQSPTHLIKTRGQQVTLRCSPKSGHDTVSWYQQALGQGPQFIFQYYEEEERQRGNFPDRFSGHQFPNYSSELNVNALLLGDSALYLCASTLGAYNEQFFGPGTRLTVL.

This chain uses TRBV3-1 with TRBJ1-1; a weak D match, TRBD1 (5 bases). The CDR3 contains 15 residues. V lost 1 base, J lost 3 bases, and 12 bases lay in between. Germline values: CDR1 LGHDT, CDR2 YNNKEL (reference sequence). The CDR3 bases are TGTGCCAGCAGCCAAGGTAACAGGTTTTACACTGAAGCTTTCTTT. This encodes CASSQGNRFYTEAFF.

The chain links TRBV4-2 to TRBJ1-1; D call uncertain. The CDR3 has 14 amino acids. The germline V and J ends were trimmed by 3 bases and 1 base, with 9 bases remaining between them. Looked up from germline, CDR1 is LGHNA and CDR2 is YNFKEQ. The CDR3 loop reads CASSQALGNTEAFF. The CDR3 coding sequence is TGTGCCAGCAGCCAGGCATTAGGGAACACTGAAGCTTTCTTT.